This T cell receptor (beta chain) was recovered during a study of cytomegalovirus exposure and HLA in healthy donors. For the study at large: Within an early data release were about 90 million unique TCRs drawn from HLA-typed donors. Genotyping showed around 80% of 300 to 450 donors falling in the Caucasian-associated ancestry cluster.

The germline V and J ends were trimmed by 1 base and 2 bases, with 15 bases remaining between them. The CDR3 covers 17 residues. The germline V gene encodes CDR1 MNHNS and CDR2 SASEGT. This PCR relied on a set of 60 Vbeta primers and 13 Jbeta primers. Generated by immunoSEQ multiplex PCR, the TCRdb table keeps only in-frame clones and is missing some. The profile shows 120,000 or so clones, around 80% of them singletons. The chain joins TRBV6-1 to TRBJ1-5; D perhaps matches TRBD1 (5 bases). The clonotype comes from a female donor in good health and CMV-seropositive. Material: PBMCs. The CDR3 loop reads CASSEEGASEGNQPQHF. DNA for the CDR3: TGTGCCAGCAGTGAAGAAGGGGCATCAGAGGGCAATCAGCCCCAGCATTTT.